These 21 T cell receptor beta chains came from one sample sequenced in a study of blood T cell repertoires in COVID-19. This table comes from immunoSEQ multiplex PCR, and its TCRdb copy is limited to in-frame clones, with some not included. Counted here are about 84,000 clones, over 80% occurring once; the ten biggest clones make up roughly 29%. The sample was peripheral blood. The receptors originated from a woman aged 80 or over with acute or convalescent COVID-19.

This chain uses TRBV7-9 with TRBJ2-7; 7 bases fit TRBD1. The CDR3 is made up of 16 amino acids. With 0 bases clipped from V and 7 bases from J, the junction kept 12 bases outside the gene matches. Germline V gene data show CDR1 as SEHNR and CDR2 as FQNEAQ (reference sequence). Here the CDR3 reads CASSLAEDRRVLEQYF. The CDR3 DNA reads TGTGCCAGCAGCTTAGCGGAGGACAGGCGCGTCCTAGAGCAGTACTTC.

The chain recombines TRBV5-1 with TRBJ2-7, with D unresolved. This CDR3 has 14 amino acids. The V end was cut by 4 bases, the J end by 5 bases, with 16 bases between. Germline CDR1 and CDR2: SGHRS and YFSETQ. The CDR3 reads CASSPDLGVHEQYF. Written as DNA, the CDR3 is TGCGCCAGCAGCCCTGACCTAGGTGTTCACGAGCAGTACTTC.

The V call is TRBV6-5, the J call TRBJ1-1; 10 nucleotides line up with TRBD1. With 5 bases clipped from V and 2 bases from J, the junction kept 5 bases outside the gene matches. Germline-derived CDR1 and CDR2 are MNHEY and SVGAGI. The CDR3 has 15 residues. The CDR3 loop is CASSRTGGLNTEAFF. The CDR3 bases are TGTGCCAGCAGTCGGACAGGGGGATTAAACACTGAAGCTTTCTTT.

The CDR3 coding sequence is TGTGCCAGTAGTATGCCCGGACAGTCAACCTATGGCTACACCTTC. Protein sequence: CASSMPGQSTYGYTF. J is TRBJ1-2 and V is TRBV19; a weak D match, TRBD1 (6 bases). Germline V gene data show CDR1 as LNHDA and CDR2 as SQIVND (reference sequence). The CDR3 consists of 15 residues. Trimming removed 3 bases at V and 4 bases at J, with 15 bases between.

This rearrangement joins TRBV7-8 to TRBJ2-3, with 12 bases fitting TRBD2. V dropped 5 bases and J dropped 4; count of bases not matched to a gene: 4. This CDR3 is 15 amino acids long. Germline values: CDR1 SGHVS, CDR2 FQNEAQ. CDR3: CASSDRLAGADTQYF. CDR3 DNA: TGTGCCAGCAGCGACCGACTAGCGGGAGCAGATACGCAGTATTTT.

This clone came up once. V usage is TRBV15 and J usage is TRBJ2-2; TRBD2 matches 12 bases. The CDR3 runs to 17 residues. Germline loops: CDR1 LNHNV, CDR2 YYDKDF (reference sequence). The ends lost 0 bases at V and 6 bases at J; junction bases unmatched: 5. Written as DNA, the CDR3 is TGTGCCACCAGCAGAGATCGGCTAGCGGGAGGGCCCGGGGAGCTGTTTTTT. Translated, it gives CATSRDRLAGGPGELFF.

This rearrangement joins TRBV4-1 to TRBJ2-3; D gene unclear. Germline-derived CDR1 and CDR2 are MGHRA and YSYEKL. CDR3 length: 14 amino acids. Trimming shortened V by 1 base and J by 0 bases, and 5 bases separated the two germline ends. The CDR3 DNA is TGCGCCAGCAGCCAAGTTCTTAGCACAGATACGCAGTATTTT. Protein: CASSQVLSTDTQYF.

The J gene is TRBJ2-1, the V gene TRBV28, with D possibly TRBD2 on 5 matching bases. Germline values: CDR1 MDHEN, CDR2 SYDVKM. V lost 2 bases, J lost 4 bases, and 12 bases lay in between. The CDR3 sequence is 15 residues long. In DNA form, the CDR3 reads TGTGCCAGCAGTTTAGGACTCTCAGGATACAATGAGCAGTTCTTC. Translating it yields CASSLGLSGYNEQFF.

The chain recombines TRBV19 with TRBJ2-7; 10 nucleotides line up with TRBD2. V lost 3 bases, J lost 5 bases, and 10 bases stayed unmatched. This CDR3 region has 16 residues. The germline gives CDR1 LNHDA, CDR2 SQIVND (reference sequence). The CDR3: CASSMGLAGALNEQYF. Written as DNA, the CDR3 is TGTGCCAGTAGTATGGGGCTAGCGGGAGCCTTGAACGAGCAGTACTTC.

The J gene is TRBJ1-1, the V gene TRBV9; D uncertain. Trimming took off 3 bases at V and 1 base at J, with 13 bases between the two ends. The CDR3 sequence is 15 residues long. Germline CDR1 and CDR2: SGDLS and YYNGEE. Here the CDR3 reads CASSAQQWSNTEAFF. CDR3 coding DNA: TGTGCCAGCAGCGCCCAACAGTGGTCGAACACTGAAGCTTTCTTT. Combining the CDR3 with reference TRBV9 and TRBJ1-1 gives the whole variable domain DSGVTQTPKHLITATGQRVTLRCSPRSGDLSVYWYQQSLDQGLQFLIQYYNGEERAKGNILERFSAQQFPDLHSELNLSSLELGDSALYFCASSAQQWSNTEAFFGQGTRLTVV.

The chain employs TRBV5-1 and TRBJ2-4; the match to TRBD2 covers 8 bases. The V gene's germline CDR1 is SGHRS and CDR2 YFSETQ. The CDR3 spans 15 residues. After removal of 0 bases from V and 15 bases from J, the junction contained 14 bases not matched to a gene. In DNA, the CDR3 is TGCGCCAGCAGCTTGGGCCACCAAGCGGGAGAGAATCGGTACTTC. Its protein is CASSLGHQAGENRYF.

This clone was counted many times. The sample contains more than one DNA sequence encoding this CDR3. The V call is TRBV4-2, the J call TRBJ1-2, with TRBD1 matching over 10 bases. Germline lookup yields CDR1 LGHNA and CDR2 YNFKEQ. The CDR3 loop spans 14 amino acids. Trimming cost V 4 bases and J 2 bases; bases outside gene matches: 1. CDR3 residues: CASSPGQGNYGYTF. Written as DNA, the CDR3 is TGTGCCAGCAGCCCGGGACAGGGGAACTATGGCTACACCTTC.

The rearrangement joins TRBV2 to TRBJ2-5; 8 bases map to TRBD2. Germline V lookup: CDR1 SNHLY, CDR2 FYNNEI. The length of the CDR3 is 14 residues. J gave up 4 bases and V 4 bases, and 5 bases lay outside the gene matches. The CDR3 nucleotides are TGTGCCAGCAGTGCGGGACTAGGCCGAGAGACCCAGTACTTC. Translated, it gives CASSAGLGRETQYF.

The chain recombines TRBV19 with TRBJ2-1; D may be TRBD2 (5 bases). Germline CDR1 LNHDA, CDR2 SQIVND (reference sequence). V gave up 1 base and J gave up 10 bases, with 11 bases separating them. The CDR3 runs to 13 residues. This CDR3 reads CASSIGTPWEQFF. In nucleotides, the CDR3 is TGTGCCAGTAGTATAGGGACTCCCTGGGAGCAGTTCTTC.

The rearrangement links TRBV20-1 to TRBJ1-2; 7 nucleotides agree with TRBD1. J gave up 8 bases and V 8 bases, and 2 bases lay outside the gene matches. The CDR3 has 9 amino acids. CDR1 and CDR2 from the germline V gene are DFQATT and SNEGSKA (reference sequence). The CDR3 DNA reads as TGCAGTACAGGGGAGGGCTACACCTTC. It encodes CSTGEGYTF.

The V and J genes are TRBV4-2 and TRBJ2-3; 7 bases align to TRBD2. J lost 2 bases, V lost 0 bases, and 11 bases had no gene match. Germline V gene sequence: CDR1 LGHNA, CDR2 YNFKEQ. CDR3 length equals 18 residues. The CDR3 spells CASSQDALAEIYTDTQYF. The CDR3, as DNA: TGTGCCAGCAGCCAAGACGCCCTAGCGGAAATTTACACAGATACGCAGTATTTT.

This chain joins TRBV2 and TRBJ2-1; TRBD2 aligns across 8 bases. V shed 3 bases, J shed 7 bases, and the junction held 5 bases outside the gene matches. This CDR3 comprises 14 residues. Germline V CDR1 and CDR2: SNHLY, FYNNEI. In nucleotides, the CDR3 is TGTGCCAGCAGTGAGGCCAGCGGGAGTAATGAGCAGTTCTTC. Protein: CASSEASGSNEQFF.

This sequence joins TRBV4-2 and TRBJ2-2; 15 positions match TRBD2. The germline gives CDR1 LGHNA, CDR2 YNFKEQ. J lost 2 bases, V lost 5 bases, and 12 bases had no gene match. This CDR3 is built from 20 residues. The DNA for the CDR3 is TGTGCCAGCAGCGGACGGACTAGCGGGAGGGCCTCGGTAAACACCGGGGAGCTGTTTTTT. Its protein product is CASSGRTSGRASVNTGELFF.

V usage is TRBV9 and J usage is TRBJ2-5; maybe TRBD1 (6 bases). The CDR3 is 16 residues long. The germline V gene has CDR1 SGDLS and CDR2 YYNGEE. With 4 bases removed from V and 1 base from J, the gap between germline ends came to 17 bases. CDR3 nucleotide sequence: TGTGCCAGCAGCCCTTACTCCGGACAGAGCCAAGAGACCCAGTACTTC. It yields the protein CASSPYSGQSQETQYF.

V is TRBV9 and J is TRBJ2-1, with TRBD1 identical over 10 bases. The germline V gene has CDR1 SGDLS and CDR2 YYNGEE. This CDR3 region has 16 residues. Trimming removed 4 bases from V and 5 bases from J; junction bases left unmatched: 9. The CDR3 nucleotides are TGTGCCAGCAGCCCCCAGGGGACAGGGGCCGACAATGAGCAGTTCTTC. It is translated as CASSPQGTGADNEQFF.

The chain is built from TRBV5-4 and TRBJ2-7, with 7 positions matching TRBD2. The CDR3 is 13 amino acids. The V and J ends lost 6 bases and 4 bases, in that order; junction bases with no gene match: 7. The germline CDR1 and CDR2 sequences are SGHNT and YYREEE (reference sequence). The CDR3 DNA is TGTGCCAGCACGGGCGGGAGTGGGTACGAGCAGTACTTC. This encodes CASTGGSGYEQYF.